This TCR beta chain was sequenced during a study of technical replicates of blood from several donors. A single count supports this clone. Germline lookup yields CDR1 SGHAT and CDR2 FQNNGV. V lost 2 bases and J lost 7, with 12 bases in between. This CDR3 region has 14 residues. Here immunoSEQ multiplex PCR was the method, and the copy in TCRdb shows in-frame clones only, minus some. The data show around 93,000 clones, approximately 95% seen once. The clonotype was recovered from a human donor in good health. The chain joins TRBV11-2 to TRBJ1-5, with D possibly matching TRBD1 (6 bases). Sequenced material: T cells isolated from PBMCs. Written as DNA, the CDR3 is TGTGCCAGCAGCTTACAACAGGGCGGACAGCCCCAGCATTTT. This translates into CASSLQQGGQPQHF. The variable domain in full, completed from reference TRBV11-2 and TRBJ1-5, reads EAGVAQSPRYKIIEKRQSVAFWCNPISGHATLYWYQQILGQGPKLLIQFQNNGVVDDSQLPKDRFSAERLKGVDSTLKIQPAKLEDSAVYLCASSLQQGGQPQHFGDGTRLSIL.